The entry that follows covers one TCR beta chain sequence. Its specificity is unknown. The CDR3 has 19 residues. V lost 5 bases and J lost 0; bases outside the gene matches: 16. Germline assignment: CDR1 SGHAT and CDR2 FQNNGV. This record comes from a study of PD-1 blockade in classical Hodgkin lymphoma. Study-wide results and limits: Complete responders matched newly diagnosed patients in baseline diversity.

Time point: cycle 4 day 1 (C4D1), after five to seven weeks of nivolumab. With no exception, relapse followed autologous stem cell transplantation in all patients, and brentuximab vedotin exposure varied. Only in-frame clones appear in the TCRdb table, and some are missing; sequencing was by immunoSEQ multiplex PCR. The sample holds roughly 100,000 clones, 89% seen once. The chain links TRBV11-2 to TRBJ2-4; 7 nucleotides line up with TRBD1. The sequencing used peripheral blood mononuclear cells (PBMCs), collected before the fourth cycle of nivolumab. This sequence originates from a human donor with classical Hodgkin lymphoma. This chain's CDR3 is CASSPKGAVEGRAKNIQYF. The CDR3 DNA follows: TGTGCCAGCAGCCCAAAGGGGGCAGTTGAGGGGAGAGCCAAAAACATTCAGTACTTC.